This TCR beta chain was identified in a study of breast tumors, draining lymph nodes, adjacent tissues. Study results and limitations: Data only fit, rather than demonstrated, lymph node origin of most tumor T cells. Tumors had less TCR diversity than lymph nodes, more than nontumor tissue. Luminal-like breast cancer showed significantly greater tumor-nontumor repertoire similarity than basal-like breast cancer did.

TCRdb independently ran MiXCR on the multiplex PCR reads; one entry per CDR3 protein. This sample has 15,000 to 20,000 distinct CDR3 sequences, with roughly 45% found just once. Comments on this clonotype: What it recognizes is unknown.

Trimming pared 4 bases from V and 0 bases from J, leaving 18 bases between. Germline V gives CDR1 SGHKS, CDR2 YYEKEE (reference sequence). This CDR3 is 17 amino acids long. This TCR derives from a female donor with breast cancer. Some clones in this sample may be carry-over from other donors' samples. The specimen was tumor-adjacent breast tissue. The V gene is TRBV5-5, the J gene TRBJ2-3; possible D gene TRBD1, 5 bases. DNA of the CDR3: TGTGCCAGCAGCCCATATCTGGGGCGAAAAAGCACAGATACGCAGTATTTT. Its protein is CASSPYLGRKSTDTQYF.